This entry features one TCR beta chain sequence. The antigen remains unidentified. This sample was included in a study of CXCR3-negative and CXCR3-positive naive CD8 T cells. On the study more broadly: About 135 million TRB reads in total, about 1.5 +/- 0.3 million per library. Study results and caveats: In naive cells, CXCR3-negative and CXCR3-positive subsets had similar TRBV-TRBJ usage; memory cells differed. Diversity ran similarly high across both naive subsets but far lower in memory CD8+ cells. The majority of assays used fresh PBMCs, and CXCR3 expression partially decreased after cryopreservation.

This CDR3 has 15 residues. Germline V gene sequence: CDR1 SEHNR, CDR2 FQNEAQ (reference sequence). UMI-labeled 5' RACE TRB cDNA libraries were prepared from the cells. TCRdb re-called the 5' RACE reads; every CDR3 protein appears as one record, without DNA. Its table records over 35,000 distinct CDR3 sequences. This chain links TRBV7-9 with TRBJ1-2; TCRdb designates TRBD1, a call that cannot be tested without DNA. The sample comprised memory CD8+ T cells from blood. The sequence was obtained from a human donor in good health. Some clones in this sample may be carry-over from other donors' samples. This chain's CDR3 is CASSSPSSADYGYTF.